The 24 T cell receptor beta chains in this list originate from one sample, sequenced in a study of T cell responses to AZD1222 COVID-19 vaccine. Libraries were prepared by immunoSEQ multiplex PCR; TCRdb keeps only in-frame clonotypes and omits some of them. Here the sample spans some 150,000 clones, roughly 90% being singletons. Source: peripheral blood, taken 28 days after the second AZD1222 dose. The receptor set was obtained from an adult who received the AZD1222 COVID-19 vaccine.

The rearrangement joins TRBV5-1 to TRBJ1-3, with 8 bases aligning to TRBD1. The length of the CDR3 is 14 residues. J gave up 4 bases and V 4 bases, and 4 bases lay outside the gene matches. Looked up from germline, CDR1 is SGHRS and CDR2 is YFSETQ. The DNA of the CDR3 is TGCGCCAGCAGCCAACAGGGGGACGGAAACACCATATATTTT. Translation: CASSQQGDGNTIYF.

V and J are TRBV4-1 and TRBJ2-2, with 7 bases that match TRBD1. With V trimmed by 5 bases and J by 4 bases, 10 bases remained unmatched. This CDR3 region has 16 residues. Germline V gives CDR1 MGHRA, CDR2 YSYEKL. The CDR3, as DNA: TGCGCCAGCAGCTACCTCGGGACAGAACCCACCGGGGAGCTGTTTTTT. This translates into CASSYLGTEPTGELFF.

The rearrangement links TRBV12-3 or TRBV12-4 to TRBJ1-5, with 7 positions matching TRBD1. The CDR3 runs to 13 residues. V was pared by 3 bases and J by 7 bases, with 3 bases of the junction left unmatched. CDR3 loop: CASSFRGRQPQHF. The DNA for the CDR3 is TGTGCCAGCAGTTTTAGGGGGCGGCAGCCCCAGCATTTT.

This chain connects TRBV7-3 to TRBJ2-1; either TRBD1 or TRBD2 may fit D (5 bases each). The ends were cut back, 2 bases at V and 7 bases at J, with 15 bases in the middle. Germline V CDR1 and CDR2: SGHTA, FQGTGA. The CDR3 is made up of 15 amino acids. The CDR3 loop reads CASSLSVGARNEQFF. The CDR3, as DNA: TGTGCCAGCAGCTTATCCGTCGGGGCTAGGAATGAGCAGTTCTTC.

This chain joins TRBV18 and TRBJ1-2; tentative D call: TRBD1 (6 bases). Germline V gene data show CDR1 as KGHSH and CDR2 as LQKENI. This CDR3 has 13 amino acids. With 4 bases removed from V and 3 bases from J, the gap between germline ends came to 9 bases. CDR3 amino acids: CASSQGEDYGYTF. DNA of the CDR3: TGTGCCAGCTCACAGGGGGAAGACTATGGCTACACCTTC.

This clone came up once. The genes are TRBV5-8 and TRBJ1-1; D ambiguous. V lost 5 bases and J 3 bases, leaving 11 bases between the germline ends. The CDR3 runs 13 residues. Germline loops: CDR1 SGHTS, CDR2 YDEGEE. This CDR3 reads CASSFDRHTEAFF. CDR3 nucleotide sequence: TGTGCCAGCAGTTTCGACCGGCACACTGAAGCTTTCTTT. Full variable domain (missing parts from reference TRBV5-8 and TRBJ1-1): EAGVTQSPTHLIKTRGQQATLRCSPISGHTSVYWYQQALGLGLQFLLWYDEGEERNRGNFPPRFSGRQFPNYSSELNVNALELEDSALYLCASSFDRHTEAFFGQGTRLTVV.

This clone occurred once. This sample includes further DNA sequences coding for the same CDR3. The chain recombines TRBV5-6 with TRBJ1-5, with D perhaps TRBD1 (6 bases). This CDR3 contains 15 residues. Germline CDR1 and CDR2: SGHDT and YYEEEE. V was cut by 4 bases and J by 0 bases, with 11 bases left in between. Here the CDR3 DNA reads TGTGCCAGCAGCCCTAGGGGGTATAGCAATCAGCCCCAGCATTTT. Its translation is CASSPRGYSNQPQHF.

The genes are TRBV28 and TRBJ1-5; D is perhaps TRBD1 (6 bases). V lost 6 bases to trimming and J lost 8 bases, with 14 bases between them. Germline V lookup: CDR1 MDHEN, CDR2 SYDVKM. The CDR3 runs 13 residues. The CDR3 here is CASRSRGPEPQHF. The CDR3 region has the DNA TGTGCCAGCAGATCCAGGGGACCGGAGCCCCAGCATTTT. Using reference TRBV28 and TRBJ1-5 for the parts outside the CDR3, the full variable domain is DVKVTQSSRYLVKRTGEKVFLECVQDMDHENMFWYRQDPGLGLRLIYFSYDVKMKEKGDIPEGYSVSREKKERFSLILESASTNQTSMYLCASRSRGPEPQHFGDGTRLSIL.

The genes are TRBV7-3 and TRBJ1-1, with 9 positions matching TRBD1. From germline, CDR1 is SGHTA and CDR2 FQGTGA. The CDR3 is 15 residues long. J lost 6 bases, V lost 3 bases, and 8 bases had no gene match. The CDR3 reads CASSFSSGTGSEAFF. The CDR3 nucleotides are TGTGCCAGCAGCTTTAGTTCCGGGACAGGGTCTGAAGCTTTCTTT.

The V and J genes are TRBV7-8 and TRBJ1-1; maybe TRBD1 (5 bases). The CDR3 is made up of 12 amino acids. V shed 8 bases and J shed 2 bases, with 9 bases lying between them. CDR1 is SGHVS and CDR2 is FQNEAQ in the germline V gene. CDR3 in amino acids: CASGQGNTEAFF. The CDR3, as DNA: TGTGCCAGCGGCCAGGGCAACACTGAAGCTTTCTTT.

This chain uses TRBV29-1 with TRBJ1-4; tentative D call: TRBD1 (6 bases). Germline V gene sequence: CDR1 SQVTM, CDR2 ANQGSEA. The CDR3 is 13 residues long. The germline V and J ends were trimmed by 4 bases and 7 bases, with 13 bases remaining between them. In DNA form, the CDR3 reads TGCAGCGTTGCGGCGGGGGCAGTTGAAAAACTGTTTTTT. This encodes CSVAAGAVEKLFF.

The CDR3 nucleotides read TGTGCCAGCAGAAGGGATTATAGCAATCAGCCCCAGCATTTT. Amino acid sequence: CASRRDYSNQPQHF. The chain combines TRBV6-5 with TRBJ1-5; D is unclear. In germline, CDR1 is MNHEY, CDR2 SVGAGI. V gave up 6 bases and J gave up 0 bases, with 9 bases separating them. There are 14 residues in the CDR3.

The genes are TRBV10-1 and TRBJ1-2; weak D call: TRBD1 (5 bases). The CDR3 extends over 13 amino acids. V was cut by 3 bases and J by 5 bases, with 10 bases left in between. CDR1 is WNHNN and CDR2 is SYGVQD in the germline V gene (reference sequence). CDR3 residues: CASSEGTGYGYTF. CDR3 nucleotide sequence: TGCGCCAGCAGTGAAGGGACTGGGTATGGCTACACCTTC.

This clone was recorded a few times. This CDR3 reads CASSGQNRIYGYTF. For the CDR3, the DNA is TGTGCCAGCAGTGGTCAAAACAGGATCTATGGCTACACCTTC. V is TRBV6-6 and J is TRBJ1-2; TRBD1 is a possible D gene (5 bases). CDR1 is MNHNY, CDR2 SVGAGI, per germline (reference sequence). This CDR3 region has 14 residues. Trimming stripped 5 bases from V and 4 bases from J, with 14 bases between.

The chain employs TRBV9 and TRBJ1-2; perhaps TRBD1 as D (5 bases). From germline, CDR1 is SGDLS and CDR2 YYNGEE. There are 18 residues in the CDR3. Trimming pared 0 bases from V and 2 bases from J, leaving 20 bases between. CDR3 nucleotide sequence: TGTGCCAGCAGCGTAGCTCCGGGTTTAGGCAGGGAAAACTATGGCTACACCTTC. Translating gives CASSVAPGLGRENYGYTF.

This clone was detected only once. This chain uses TRBV18 with TRBJ1-3, with unresolved D. The CDR3 length is 17 residues. From germline, CDR1 is KGHSH and CDR2 LQKENI. V lost 1 base, J lost 1 base, and 14 bases lay in between. The CDR3 bases are TGTGCCAGCTCACCACGGCTGGAGGGCGCATCTGGAAACACCATATATTTT. Amino acid sequence: CASSPRLEGASGNTIYF.

The chain has TRBV11-1 and TRBJ1-3; D is ambiguous. CDR1 and CDR2 from the germline V gene are SGHAT and FQDESV (reference sequence). CDR3 length equals 15 residues. V dropped 5 bases and J dropped 0 bases, with 11 bases sitting between them. The CDR3 reads CASSHNPSSGNTIYF. The CDR3 bases are TGTGCCAGCAGCCACAACCCGAGCTCTGGAAACACCATATATTTT.

This chain links TRBV6-2 or TRBV6-3 with TRBJ2-2; 7 nucleotides agree with TRBD1. V shed 7 bases, J shed 4 bases, and the junction held 9 bases outside the gene matches. The CDR3 is made up of 15 amino acids. The germline CDR1 and CDR2 sequences are MNHEY and SVGEGT. CDR3 region: CASTPPTGPTGELFF. CDR3 coding DNA: TGTGCCAGCACCCCTCCGACAGGGCCCACCGGGGAGCTGTTTTTT.

V and J are TRBV11-3 and TRBJ2-7, with TRBD1 matching 7 bases. TRBJ2-1 explains the end of the DNA better; the J call may be wrong. The germline gives CDR1 SGHNT, CDR2 YENEEA. The CDR3 consists of 15 residues. CDR3 bases: TGTGCCAGCAGCTTACTGACAGGGCAACTCTACGAGCAGTTCTTC. It specifies CASSLLTGQLYEQFF.

CDR3 in amino acids: CASSRMGGNTEAFF. The CDR3 DNA reads TGTGCCAGCAGCCGAATGGGGGGGAACACTGAAGCTTTCTTT. The genes are TRBV7-6 and TRBJ1-1, with TRBD1 as a possible D gene (5 bases). The CDR3 is made up of 14 amino acids. CDR1 is SGHVS and CDR2 is FNYEAQ in the germline V gene. V was shortened by 5 bases and J by 1 base, with 11 bases between the two germline ends.

This clone was counted a few times. This rearrangement joins TRBV6-5 to TRBJ1-5; D gene ambiguous. V dropped 5 bases and J dropped 0 bases, with 5 bases sitting between them. This CDR3 is 13 amino acids long. The germline CDR1 and CDR2 sequences are MNHEY and SVGAGI. As DNA, the CDR3 is TGTGCCAGCAGTACCAATAGCAATCAGCCCCAGCATTTT. Its translation is CASSTNSNQPQHF.

The chain is built from TRBV3-1 (or the pseudogene TRBV3-2) and TRBJ1-6; D gene ambiguous. Trimming removed 4 bases at V and 8 bases at J, with 15 bases between. This CDR3 region has 15 residues. Germline-derived CDR1 and CDR2 are LGHDT and YNNKEL (reference sequence). The DNA for the CDR3 is TGTGCCAGCAGCCTCCGACCCCTTTCCGATTCACCCCTCCACTTT. Amino acid sequence: CASSLRPLSDSPLHF.

The chain links TRBV6-5 to TRBJ1-2; TRBD1 agrees at 7 bases. Trimming removed 6 bases from V and 2 bases from J; junction bases left unmatched: 6. This CDR3 has 14 amino acids. From germline, CDR1 is MNHEY and CDR2 SVGAGI. The CDR3 spells CASRKDRANYGYTF. The CDR3 DNA sequence: TGTGCCAGCAGGAAAGACAGGGCCAACTATGGCTACACCTTC.

The rearrangement uses TRBV14 and TRBJ1-6; D is uncertain. Per germline, CDR1 SGHDN and CDR2 FVKESK. V lost 10 bases and J lost 0, with 10 bases in between. The CDR3 has 14 amino acids. CDR3 amino acids: CATQSSSYNSPLHF. CDR3 coding DNA: TGTGCCACCCAGTCGAGCTCCTATAATTCACCCCTCCACTTT.